This T cell receptor beta chain was sequenced for a study of blood T cell repertoires in COVID-19 (dated by TCRdb to the early 2020s). Regarding the complete study: Samples from collaborators originated in the United States, Italy and Spain and spanned both the acute and convalescent phases of COVID-19. The material from the prospective study consisted of cDNA or gDNA derived from T cells, B-cell-depleted T cells, or PBMCs. The dataset comprised deeply sampled blood TCRbeta repertoires from subjects exposed to, actively infected with, or recovered from COVID-19. The repertoires were released in a freely available public database meant as a resource for research on the immune response to SARS-CoV-2. Samples came from the ongoing ImmuneRACE study (first 160 participants) plus 1,254 subjects from 6 global collaborators. The sample metadata nearly always contained a de-identified subject ID, COVID-19 status, age in years and sex. HLA class I and class II types, where available, came from metadata supplied by the sample provider rather than from assay-based typing.

CDR1 and CDR2 were assigned from the germline V gene as SGHRS and YFSETQ. Cut back by 0 bases and 3 bases, the V and J ends lie 7 bases apart. Including cysteine and phenylalanine, the CDR3 has 15 amino acids. Only the CDR3 part of the read is kept: 45 bases, read in frame from the first base. Participants in the prospective study were aged roughly 18 to 90 years, lived in some 24 United States geographic areas, and enrolled through a virtual design. To assign participants to cohorts, the prospective study relied on clinical history that participants themselves reported in a screening survey and a study questionnaire. Mobile phlebotomists in the prospective study collected whole blood, serum and a nasopharyngeal or oropharyngeal swab from every participant. Prospective study participants could optionally give additional blood draws and questionnaires over an approximately two-month period. Blood samples from the prospective study were shipped frozen or at room temperature prior to DNA extraction.

TCRbeta CDR3 regions were amplified from genomic DNA using the immunoSEQ Assay, a bias-controlled multiplex PCR. Under the source paper's analysis protocol: The number of nucleated cells in each sample was estimated by amplification of reference gene primers within the assay. To quantify the absolute abundance of each unique TCRbeta CDR3 rearrangement, sequence reads were collapsed and filtered. For each sample, productive Simpson clonality was calculated by taking the square root of Simpson's diversity index across productive rearrangements. The clones in this table, taken by TCRdb from immuneACCESS, are in-frame only. Not every clone is retained; where verified, under half of the shortfall comes from an unresolved V gene, and the cause of the rest is unknown. V and J calls plus clone size are reproduced from that table; the DNA served to infer D and trimming. This sample holds about 220,000 clones; 85% to 90% were observed only once. The biggest ten clones account for about 14% of the sample.

On this clone: This clone's antigen is unknown. Per-base quality was not reported, and no clone a single base away is much larger than it.

Broad study findings and their caveats: Clinical and demographic metadata were provided uncurated, with the amount varying by source and participant.

This sequence uses TRBV5-1 and TRBJ2-6; no D gene can be assigned with confidence. What was sequenced was PBMCs or T cells enriched from blood (not recorded which). This TCR was recovered from a woman aged 45-65 years with acute COVID-19. In nucleotide form, the sequence is TGCGCCAGCAGCTTGGGGCCGGGTGGGGCCAACGTCCTGACTTTC. Protein translation: CASSLGPGGANVLTF.